This TCR beta chain was retrieved from a study of beta chain features in type 1 diabetes. As every portion of the isolated RNA was reverse transcribed, the sequencing read expressed TCRB transcripts. Profiled with immunoSEQ multiplex PCR; TCRdb holds only in-frame clones, not every one. The sample records around 280,000 clones, under 8.5% being singletons. There are 15 residues in the CDR3. The V gene's germline CDR1 is SGHDT and CDR2 YYEEEE. V was trimmed by 0 bases and J by 0 bases, leaving 4 bases between them. The specimen sequenced was central memory CD4+ T cells from blood. This chain connects TRBV5-6 to TRBJ2-6; D uncertain. This receptor was identified in a young woman in good health. CDR3 in DNA: TGTGCCAGCAGCTTGGTCTCCTCTGGGGCCAACGTCCTGACTTTC. It encodes CASSLVSSGANVLTF.